The clone carrying this T cell receptor (beta chain) has a handful of counts. This specimen comes from a study of human T cells and chemical hapten exposure. In the study overall: Weekly scalp doses of diphenylcyclopropenone were given to patients during the approximately 25-week study.

Source study methods: Ranging from roughly 23,224 to 700,000, TCR counts per sample had a median value of around 92,000. TCRdb reprocessed the RACE reads with MiXCR, giving one entry per CDR3 protein. V and J calls and clone size were set by TCRdb, not the authors. Seen here are tens of thousands of distinct CDR3 sequences, roughly 13% observed once, and the top ten hold roughly 5.7%. V lost 2 bases, J lost 0 bases, and 19 bases lay in between. The CDR3 spans 19 residues. Per germline, CDR1 KGHDR and CDR2 SFDVKD. Time point specified: patch test 3, about 24 weeks after DPC sensitization. Indicated treatment: therapeutic diphenylcyclopropenone sensitization with weekly scalp DPC.

This sequence was found in a woman aged 50 to 65 with alopecia areata. Some clones in this sample may be carry-over from other donors' samples. The sample was whole blood, taken in connection with sensitization to the hapten diphenylcyclopropenone (DPC). The chain couples TRBV24-1 to TRBJ2-4, with D unresolved. CDR3 in DNA: TGTGCCACCAGTGATTCAACCGTCCGACCTTACCTAGCCAAAAACATTCAGTACTTC. Translated: CATSDSTVRPYLAKNIQYF.